The next 16 T cell receptor beta chains were all read from a single sample in a study of cytomegalovirus exposure and HLA in healthy donors. PCR involved 60 Vbeta and 13 Jbeta primers. TCRdb's table, derived via immunoSEQ multiplex PCR, lists solely in-frame clones and lacks some. The sample has approximately 100,000 clones; roughly four fifths are singletons. Sequences were obtained from PBMCs. These TCRs come from a man aged 50 to 60 in good health and CMV-seronegative.

This chain joins TRBV19 and TRBJ1-3; D gene unclear. Trimming left V 6 bases short and J 5 bases short, with 23 bases between. Germline assignment: CDR1 LNHDA and CDR2 SQIVND (reference sequence). The CDR3 length is 17 residues. The CDR3 DNA is TGTGCCAGTAGCCGCTCTTCTTGGGCCTTCGTAAGAAACACCATATATTTT. It specifies CASSRSSWAFVRNTIYF.

V usage is TRBV9 and J usage is TRBJ2-1, with TRBD2 matching over 9 bases. The ends lost 0 bases at V and 4 bases at J; junction bases unmatched: 5. The CDR3 is 16 amino acids. Germline CDR1 and CDR2: SGDLS and YYNGEE. The CDR3 is CASSVGGGVVYNEQFF. CDR3 sequence (DNA): TGTGCCAGCAGCGTAGGCGGGGGGGTGGTTTACAATGAGCAGTTCTTC.

The chain carries TRBV21-1 and TRBJ2-5; the table's D call, TRBD1, has no DNA check behind it. TRBV21-1 is an annotated pseudogene. The CDR3 covers 18 residues. CDR3 amino acids: CASSKKKSTGSGQETQYF. In DNA form, the CDR3 reads TGTGCCAGCAGCAAAAAGAAGAGCACAGGGTCGGGCCAAGAGACCCAGTACTTC.

The chain recombines TRBV6-5 with TRBJ1-5; 7 nucleotides agree with TRBD1. This CDR3 contains 14 residues. Germline V gives CDR1 MNHEY, CDR2 SVGAGI. V lost 5 bases to trimming and J lost 4 bases; unmatched junction nucleotides: 5. The CDR3 region has the DNA TGTGCCAGCAGTAGGGACAGTCTAAATCAGCCCCAGCATTTT. Its translation: CASSRDSLNQPQHF.

V is TRBV7-8 and J is TRBJ1-2; D gene ambiguous. The CDR3 has 14 residues. V lost 1 base and J 2 bases, leaving 8 bases between the germline ends. Per the germline V gene, CDR1 is SGHVS and CDR2 is FQNEAQ. The DNA for the CDR3 is TGTGCCAGCAGCTTAGAGGCGGGCAACTATGGCTACACCTTC. It is translated as CASSLEAGNYGYTF.

The chain employs TRBV21-1 and TRBJ2-4; the table's D call, TRBD1, has no DNA check behind it. TRBV21-1 is described as a pseudogene. The CDR3 has 14 residues. For the CDR3, the DNA is TGTGCCAGCAGCTCACCCGGGACAAAAAACATTCAGTACTTC. This gives the protein CASSSPGTKNIQYF.

The rearrangement joins TRBV4-3 to TRBJ2-1; TRBD2 matches 7 bases. The germline CDR1 and CDR2 sequences are LGHNA and YSLEER. V lost 6 bases and J lost 1; bases outside the gene matches: 9. The CDR3 sequence is 16 residues long. DNA of the CDR3: TGCGCCAGCAGTCAGGGAACGGGGGGTTCCTACAATGAGCAGTTCTTC. Its translation: CASSQGTGGSYNEQFF.

V gene TRBV7-9 combines with J gene TRBJ1-6; D is unclear. Germline-derived CDR1 and CDR2 are SEHNR and FQNEAQ (reference sequence). V was clipped by 7 bases and J by 5 bases, with 6 bases between them. This CDR3 has 12 residues. CDR3 sequence (DNA): TGTGCCAGCACGAGGGATAATTCACCCCTCCACTTT. Its translation is CASTRDNSPLHF.

V and J are TRBV30 and TRBJ1-2, with a weak D call TRBD1 (6 bases). The CDR3 runs to 15 residues. CDR1 and CDR2 from the germline V gene are GTSNPN and SVGIG (reference sequence). Trimming removed 0 bases from V and 5 bases from J, with 16 bases in between. The CDR3 sequence is CAWSVRVGGRYGYTF. As DNA, the CDR3 is TGTGCCTGGAGTGTACGGGTAGGGGGTAGATATGGCTACACCTTC.

This chain joins TRBV7-6 and TRBJ2-5, with D perhaps TRBD2 (6 bases). This CDR3 region has 16 residues. Germline V gene data show CDR1 as SGHVS and CDR2 as FNYEAQ. The V gene lost 8 bases and the J gene lost 2 bases, with 21 bases spanning the gap. The CDR3 DNA reads as TGTGCCAGCGGCCTAATAGCGGACCTCATTCAAGAGACCCAGTACTTC. As protein: CASGLIADLIQETQYF.

V is TRBV19 and J is TRBJ2-3; D perhaps matches TRBD2 (7 bases). The CDR3 spans 14 residues. CDR1 is LNHDA and CDR2 is SQIVND in the germline V gene (reference sequence). Deletions cut 3 bases from V and 6 bases from J, with 13 bases between. The CDR3 sequence is CASSIVGGRDTQYF. The CDR3 DNA reads as TGTGCCAGTAGTATTGTGGGGGGGCGCGATACGCAGTATTTT.

The chain carries TRBV6-1 and TRBJ2-3, with a weak D call TRBD2 (5 bases). The CDR3 is 15 residues long. Between the trimmed V and J ends, which lost 5 bases and 2 bases, there was a span of 14 bases. Germline CDR1 reads MNHNS; CDR2 reads SASEGT. CDR3 DNA sequence: TGTGCCAGCAGTCGGCTTCGGGGTACCACAGATACGCAGTATTTT. It translates to CASSRLRGTTDTQYF.

The chain has TRBV25-1 and TRBJ2-5; 11 nucleotides agree with TRBD2. The germline gives CDR1 MGHDK, CDR2 SYGVNS. V was pared by 2 bases and J by 4 bases, with 9 bases of the junction left unmatched. CDR3 length equals 17 residues. Here the CDR3 reads CASSEGLAGGPVETQYF. CDR3 coding DNA: TGTGCCAGCAGTGAAGGATTAGCGGGGGGGCCGGTAGAGACCCAGTACTTC.

V is TRBV2 and J is TRBJ1-5; 7 positions match TRBD1. The junction had 9 bases not matched to a gene; V was cut back by 6 bases and J by 7 bases. The length of the CDR3 is 14 residues. Germline values: CDR1 SNHLY, CDR2 FYNNEI. The CDR3 bases are TGTGCCAGCAGCGCCGACAGGGACGGCCAGCCCCAGCATTTT. It codes for CASSADRDGQPQHF.

The rearrangement links TRBV6-5 to TRBJ1-4; weak D call: TRBD1 (5 bases). This CDR3 spans 15 amino acids. Germline V CDR1 and CDR2: MNHEY, SVGAGI. V shed 0 bases and J shed 7 bases, with 12 bases lying between them. As DNA, the CDR3 is TGTGCCAGCAGTTACTCCCCAGGGCGCACTGAAAAACTGTTTTTT. This gives the protein CASSYSPGRTEKLFF.

The chain combines TRBV7-9 with TRBJ2-3; 10 bases match TRBD1. The germline gives CDR1 SEHNR, CDR2 FQNEAQ (reference sequence). V shed 0 bases and J 3 bases; nucleotides not matched to a gene: 3. This CDR3 is 16 amino acids long. CDR3: CASSLAPGQGTDTQYF. In DNA form, the CDR3 reads TGTGCCAGCAGCTTAGCCCCGGGACAGGGGACAGATACGCAGTATTTT. The full variable domain, rest sourced from reference TRBV7-9 and TRBJ2-3, is DTGVSQNPRHKITKRGQNVTFRCDPISEHNRLYWYRQTLGQGPEFLTYFQNEAQLEKSRLLSDRFSAERPKGSFSTLEIQRTEQGDSAMYLCASSLAPGQGTDTQYFGPGTRLTVL.